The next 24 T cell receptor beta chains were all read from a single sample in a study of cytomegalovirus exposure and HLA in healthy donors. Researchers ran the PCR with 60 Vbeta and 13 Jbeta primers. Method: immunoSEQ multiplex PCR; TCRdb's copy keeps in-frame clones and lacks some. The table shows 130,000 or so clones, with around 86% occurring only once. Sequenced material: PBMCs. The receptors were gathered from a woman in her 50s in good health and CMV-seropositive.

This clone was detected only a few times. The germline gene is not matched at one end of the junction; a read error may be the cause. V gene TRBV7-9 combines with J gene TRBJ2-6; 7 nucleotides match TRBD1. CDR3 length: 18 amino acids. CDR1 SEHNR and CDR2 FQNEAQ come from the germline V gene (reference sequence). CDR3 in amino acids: CASSLPRQGGSGANGLTF. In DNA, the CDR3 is TGTGCCAGCAGCTTACCCAGACAGGGCGGCTCTGGGGCCAACGGCCTGACTTTC.

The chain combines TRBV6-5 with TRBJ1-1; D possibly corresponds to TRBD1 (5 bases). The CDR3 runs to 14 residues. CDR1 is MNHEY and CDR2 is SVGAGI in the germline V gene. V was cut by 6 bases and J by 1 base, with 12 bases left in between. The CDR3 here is CASSPRTGNTEAFF. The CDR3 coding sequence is TGTGCCAGCAGCCCTAGAACAGGGAACACTGAAGCTTTCTTT.

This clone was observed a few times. The CDR3 bases are TGTGCCAGCAGCGTAGGGACAGACTACTACAATGAGCAGTTCTTC. Encoded protein: CASSVGTDYYNEQFF. The rearrangement links TRBV9 to TRBJ2-1; D is perhaps TRBD1 (6 bases). The CDR3 consists of 15 residues. Germline values: CDR1 SGDLS, CDR2 YYNGEE. Deletions cut 0 bases from V and 3 bases from J, with 10 bases between. Looking up the rest from reference TRBV9 and TRBJ2-1 gives the full variable domain: DSGVTQTPKHLITATGQRVTLRCSPRSGDLSVYWYQQSLDQGLQFLIQYYNGEERAKGNILERFSAQQFPDLHSELNLSSLELGDSALYFCASSVGTDYYNEQFFGPGTRLTVL.

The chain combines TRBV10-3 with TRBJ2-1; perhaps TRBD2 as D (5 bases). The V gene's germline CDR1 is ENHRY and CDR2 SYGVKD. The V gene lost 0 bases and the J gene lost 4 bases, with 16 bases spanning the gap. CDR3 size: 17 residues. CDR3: CAISESRASGDYNEQFF. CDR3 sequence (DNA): TGTGCCATCAGTGAGTCGAGGGCCAGCGGCGATTACAATGAGCAGTTCTTC.

The CDR3 reads CASSFGTYSYNEQFF. For the CDR3, the DNA is TGCGCCAGCAGCTTTGGGACATACTCGTACAATGAGCAGTTCTTC. The chain is built from TRBV4-3 and TRBJ2-1; D perhaps matches TRBD1 (6 bases). This CDR3 has 15 residues. V gave up 5 bases and J gave up 4 bases, with 15 bases separating them. Germline V gene lookup returns CDR1 LGHNA and CDR2 YSLEER.

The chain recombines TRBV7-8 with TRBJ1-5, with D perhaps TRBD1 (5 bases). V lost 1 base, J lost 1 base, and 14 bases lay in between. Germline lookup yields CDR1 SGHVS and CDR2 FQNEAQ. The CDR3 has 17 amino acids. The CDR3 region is CASSLGKGAASNQPQHF. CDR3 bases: TGTGCCAGCAGCTTAGGAAAAGGGGCAGCGAGCAATCAGCCCCAGCATTTT. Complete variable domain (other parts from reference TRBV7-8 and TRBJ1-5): GAGVSQSPRYKVAKRGQDVALRCDPISGHVSLFWYQQALGQGPEFLTYFQNEAQLDKSGLPSDRFFAERPEGSVSTLKIQRTQQEDSAVYLCASSLGKGAASNQPQHFGDGTRLSIL.

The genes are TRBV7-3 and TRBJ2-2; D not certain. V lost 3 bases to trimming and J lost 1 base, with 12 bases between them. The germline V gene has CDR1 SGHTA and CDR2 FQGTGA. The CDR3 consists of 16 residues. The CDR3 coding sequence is TGTGCCAGCAGCTTTGGGCGTCCCCAGAACACCGGGGAGCTGTTTTTT. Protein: CASSFGRPQNTGELFF. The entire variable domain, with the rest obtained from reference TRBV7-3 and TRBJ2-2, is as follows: GAGVSQTPSNKVTEKGKYVELRCDPISGHTALYWYRQSLGQGPEFLIYFQGTGAADDSGLPNDRFFAVRPEGSVSTLKIQRTERGDSAVYLCASSFGRPQNTGELFFGEGSRLTVL.

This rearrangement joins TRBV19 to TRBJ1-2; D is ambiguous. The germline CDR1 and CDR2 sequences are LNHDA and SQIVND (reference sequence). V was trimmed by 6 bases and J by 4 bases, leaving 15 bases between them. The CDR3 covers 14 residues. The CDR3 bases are TGTGCCAGTAGCCCCATTCCGGTCCTCTATGGCTACACCTTC. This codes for CASSPIPVLYGYTF. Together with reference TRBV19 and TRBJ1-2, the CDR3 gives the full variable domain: DGGITQSPKYLFRKEGQNVTLSCEQNLNHDAMYWYRQDPGQGLRLIYYSQIVNDFQKGDIAEGYSVSREKKESFPLTVTSAQKNPTAFYLCASSPIPVLYGYTFGSGTRLTVV.

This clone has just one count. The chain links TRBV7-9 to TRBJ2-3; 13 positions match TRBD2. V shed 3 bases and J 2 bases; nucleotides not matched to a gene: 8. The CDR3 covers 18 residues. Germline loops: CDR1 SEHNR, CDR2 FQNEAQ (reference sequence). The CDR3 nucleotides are TGTGCCAGCAGCTTGGGGACTAGCGGGGATCCCTTCACAGATACGCAGTATTTT. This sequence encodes CASSLGTSGDPFTDTQYF.

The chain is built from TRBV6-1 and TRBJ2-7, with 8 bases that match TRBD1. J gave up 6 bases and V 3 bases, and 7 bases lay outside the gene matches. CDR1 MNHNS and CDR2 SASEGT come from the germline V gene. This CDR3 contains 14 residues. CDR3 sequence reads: CASSDHGQGGEQYF. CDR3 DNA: TGTGCCAGCAGTGACCACGGACAGGGAGGCGAGCAGTACTTC.

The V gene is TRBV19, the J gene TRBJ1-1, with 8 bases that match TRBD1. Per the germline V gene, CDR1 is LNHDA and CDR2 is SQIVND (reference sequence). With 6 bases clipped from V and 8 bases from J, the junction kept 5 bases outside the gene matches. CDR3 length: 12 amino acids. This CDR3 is CASSPRTGEAFF. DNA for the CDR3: TGTGCCAGTAGCCCCAGGACAGGGGAAGCTTTCTTT.

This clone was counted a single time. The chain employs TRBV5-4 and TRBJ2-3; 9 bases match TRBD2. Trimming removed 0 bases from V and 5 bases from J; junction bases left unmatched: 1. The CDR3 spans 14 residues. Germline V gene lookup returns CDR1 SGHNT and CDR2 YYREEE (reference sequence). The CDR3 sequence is CASSLGGRGDTQYF. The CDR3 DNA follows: TGTGCCAGCAGCTTGGGCGGGAGGGGAGATACGCAGTATTTT.

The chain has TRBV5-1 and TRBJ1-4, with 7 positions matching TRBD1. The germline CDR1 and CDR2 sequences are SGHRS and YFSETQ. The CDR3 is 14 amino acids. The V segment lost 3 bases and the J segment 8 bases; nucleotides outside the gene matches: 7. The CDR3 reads CASSSGQVREKLFF. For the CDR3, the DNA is TGCGCCAGCAGCTCCGGACAGGTTCGGGAAAAACTGTTTTTT.

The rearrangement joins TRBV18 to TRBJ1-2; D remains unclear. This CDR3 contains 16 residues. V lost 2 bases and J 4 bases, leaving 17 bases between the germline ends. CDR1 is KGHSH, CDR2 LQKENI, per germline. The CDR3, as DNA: TGTGCCAGCTCACCAACATTCGGGGAATGGGGCTATGGCTACACCTTC. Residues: CASSPTFGEWGYGYTF.

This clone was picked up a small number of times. CDR3 protein: CATAPGTGKSSGANVLTF. In DNA, the CDR3 is TGTGCCACCGCTCCCGGGACAGGCAAAAGCTCTGGGGCCAACGTCCTGACTTTC. The chain combines TRBV25-1 with TRBJ2-6, with 8 positions matching TRBD1. The junction had 14 bases not matched to a gene; V was cut back by 10 bases and J by 0 bases. The CDR3 runs to 18 residues. Germline CDR1 MGHDK, CDR2 SYGVNS.

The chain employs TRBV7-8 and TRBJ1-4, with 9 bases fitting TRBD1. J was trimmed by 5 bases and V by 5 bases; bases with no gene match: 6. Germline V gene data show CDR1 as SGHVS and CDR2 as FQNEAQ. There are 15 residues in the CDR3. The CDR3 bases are TGTGCCAGCAGCGACAGACAGGGGGTAAATGAAAAACTGTTTTTT. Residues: CASSDRQGVNEKLFF.

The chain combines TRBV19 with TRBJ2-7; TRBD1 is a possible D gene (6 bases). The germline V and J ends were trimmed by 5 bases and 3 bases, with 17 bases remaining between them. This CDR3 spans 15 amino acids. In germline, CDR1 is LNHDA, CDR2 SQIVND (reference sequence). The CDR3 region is CASSPLADRSYEQYF. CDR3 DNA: TGTGCCAGTAGTCCCCTGGCGGACAGAAGCTACGAGCAGTACTTC.

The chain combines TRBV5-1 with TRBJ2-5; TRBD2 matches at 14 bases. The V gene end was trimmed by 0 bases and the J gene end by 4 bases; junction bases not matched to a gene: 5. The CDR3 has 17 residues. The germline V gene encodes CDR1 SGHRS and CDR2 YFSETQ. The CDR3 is CASSLEGLAGVGETQYF. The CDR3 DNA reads TGCGCCAGCAGCTTGGAGGGACTAGCGGGAGTAGGAGAGACCCAGTACTTC.

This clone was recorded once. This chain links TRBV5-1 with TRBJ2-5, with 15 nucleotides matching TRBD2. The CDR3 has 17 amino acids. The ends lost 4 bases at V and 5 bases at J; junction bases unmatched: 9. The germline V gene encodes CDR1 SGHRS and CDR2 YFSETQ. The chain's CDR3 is CASSLGTSGRPRETQYF. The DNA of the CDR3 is TGCGCCAGCAGCCTAGGGACTAGCGGGAGGCCAAGGGAGACCCAGTACTTC.

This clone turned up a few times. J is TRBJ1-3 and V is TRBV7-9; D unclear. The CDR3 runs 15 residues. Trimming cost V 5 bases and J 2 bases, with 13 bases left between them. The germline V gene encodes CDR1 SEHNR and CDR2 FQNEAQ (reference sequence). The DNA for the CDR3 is TGTGCCAGCAGCCGCGGGGAAGGACCTGGAAACACCATATATTTT. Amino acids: CASSRGEGPGNTIYF. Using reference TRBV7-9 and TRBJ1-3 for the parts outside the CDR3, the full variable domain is DTGVSQNPRHKITKRGQNVTFRCDPISEHNRLYWYRQTLGQGPEFLTYFQNEAQLEKSRLLSDRFSAERPKGSFSTLEIQRTEQGDSAMYLCASSRGEGPGNTIYFGEGSWLTVV.

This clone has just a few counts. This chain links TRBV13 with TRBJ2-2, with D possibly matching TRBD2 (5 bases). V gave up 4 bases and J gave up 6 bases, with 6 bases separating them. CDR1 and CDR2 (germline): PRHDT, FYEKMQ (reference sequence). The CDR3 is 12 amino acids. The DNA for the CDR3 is TGTGCCAGCAGCTCTAGCCCCGGGGAGCTGTTTTTT. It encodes CASSSSPGELFF.

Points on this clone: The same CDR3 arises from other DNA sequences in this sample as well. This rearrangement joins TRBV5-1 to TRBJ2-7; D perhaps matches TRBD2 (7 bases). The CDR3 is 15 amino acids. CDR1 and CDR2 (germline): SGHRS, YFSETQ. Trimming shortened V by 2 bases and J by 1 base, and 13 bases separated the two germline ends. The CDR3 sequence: CASSFGGASSYEQYF. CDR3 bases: TGCGCCAGCAGCTTTGGGGGGGCAAGTTCCTACGAGCAGTACTTC.

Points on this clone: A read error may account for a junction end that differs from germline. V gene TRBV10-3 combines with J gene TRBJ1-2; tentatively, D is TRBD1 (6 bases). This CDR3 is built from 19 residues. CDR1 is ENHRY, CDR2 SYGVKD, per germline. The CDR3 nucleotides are TGTGCCATCGGTGAGTCTCGCGGGGGGGCCTCCCTCCACGGCTATGGCTACACCTTC. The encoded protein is CAIGESRGGASLHGYGYTF.

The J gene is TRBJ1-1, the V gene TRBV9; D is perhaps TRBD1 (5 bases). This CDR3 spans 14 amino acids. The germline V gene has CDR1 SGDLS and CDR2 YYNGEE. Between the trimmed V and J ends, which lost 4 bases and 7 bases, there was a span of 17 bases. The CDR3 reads CASSPERPTDEAFF. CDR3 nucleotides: TGTGCCAGCAGCCCCGAGAGGCCGACAGATGAAGCTTTCTTT. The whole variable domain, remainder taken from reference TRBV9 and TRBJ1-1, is DSGVTQTPKHLITATGQRVTLRCSPRSGDLSVYWYQQSLDQGLQFLIQYYNGEERAKGNILERFSAQQFPDLHSELNLSSLELGDSALYFCASSPERPTDEAFFGQGTRLTVV.